A selection of T cell receptor beta chains follows, all from one sample in a study of vaccination effects on CD4 cells after COVID-19. These receptors lack a known antigen. Using immunoSEQ multiplex PCR, the repertoire was profiled, and TCRdb retains in-frame clones only, with some absent. The data show some 27,000 clones, around 79% seen once. Sequencing was performed on CD4+ T cells from PBMCs cultured with HCoV-NL63 spike peptides, taken after COVID-19 vaccination. These receptors were taken from a human donor who received a COVID-19 vaccine. CDR3s leave out the opening cysteine and the closing phenylalanine or tryptophan. The D gene is left open where the match is weak.

D gene: TRBD1; V gene: TRBV6-1; CDR3 protein: ASSDRGARDSPLH
D gene: TRBD2; V gene: TRBV30; CDR3 protein: AWSLAVEQY
D gene: TRBD1; V gene: TRBV11-2; CDR3 protein: ASSSGGLVGGGQTLRNTEAF
D gene: TRBD1; V gene: TRBV2; CDR3 protein: ASSTGVWTEAF
D gene: TRBD1; V gene: TRBV6-5; CDR3 protein: ATWGQTNYGYT
D gene: NA; V gene: TRBV7-9; CDR3 protein: ASSSRAAITDTQY
D gene: TRBD1; V gene: TRBV6-5; CDR3 protein: ASSPGTGTEAF
D gene: TRBD1; V gene: TRBV19; CDR3 protein: ASSIDQQGAGNQPQH
D gene: TRBD1; V gene: TRBV24-1; CDR3 protein: ATSERQGRGYT
D gene: TRBD1; V gene: TRBV3-1/TRBV3-2; CDR3 protein: ASSQEDRSNTEAF
D gene: NA; V gene: TRBV5-4; CDR3 protein: ASSFTSGRRGANVLT
D gene: TRBD2; V gene: TRBV2; CDR3 protein: ASRVLAGRTGELF
D gene: TRBD2; V gene: TRBV5-4; CDR3 protein: ASTIGLAGDTDTQY
D gene: NA; V gene: TRBV2; CDR3 protein: ASIRDRYQPQH
D gene: TRBD2; V gene: TRBV7-6; CDR3 protein: ASSRNQREYQETQY
D gene: NA; V gene: TRBV3-1/TRBV3-2; CDR3 protein: ASRRKDSKYNEQF
D gene: TRBD1; V gene: TRBV6-1; CDR3 protein: ASSETPGQNYGYT
D gene: TRBD1; V gene: TRBV6-5; CDR3 protein: ASSLQGRGHEQY
D gene: NA; V gene: TRBV7-2; CDR3 protein: ASSLDRGTYNEQF
D gene: NA; V gene: TRBV12-2; CDR3 protein: ASRLAIERGTNEKLF
D gene: NA; V gene: TRBV5-6; CDR3 protein: ASSLRWRYEQY
D gene: TRBD2; V gene: TRBV5-1; CDR3 protein: ASSLHSGGVQETQY
D gene: TRBD2; V gene: TRBV5-1; CDR3 protein: ASSLPLAGGRKEQF
D gene: NA; V gene: TRBV20-1; CDR3 protein: SATETGELF
D gene: TRBD2; V gene: TRBV7-9; CDR3 protein: ASSLGGGVATDTQY
D gene: TRBD2; V gene: TRBV6-6; CDR3 protein: ASSYPGLAGGGEQF
D gene: NA; V gene: TRBV6-1; CDR3 protein: ASSDRQSATGELF
D gene: NA; V gene: TRBV6-5; CDR3 protein: ASTMGGPSYGYT
D gene: NA; V gene: TRBV10-2; CDR3 protein: ASSVPAGGVNTEAF
D gene: NA; V gene: TRBV3-1/TRBV3-2; CDR3 protein: ASSLGLVQGNTEAF
D gene: NA; V gene: TRBV7-6; CDR3 protein: ASSLEQNTEAF